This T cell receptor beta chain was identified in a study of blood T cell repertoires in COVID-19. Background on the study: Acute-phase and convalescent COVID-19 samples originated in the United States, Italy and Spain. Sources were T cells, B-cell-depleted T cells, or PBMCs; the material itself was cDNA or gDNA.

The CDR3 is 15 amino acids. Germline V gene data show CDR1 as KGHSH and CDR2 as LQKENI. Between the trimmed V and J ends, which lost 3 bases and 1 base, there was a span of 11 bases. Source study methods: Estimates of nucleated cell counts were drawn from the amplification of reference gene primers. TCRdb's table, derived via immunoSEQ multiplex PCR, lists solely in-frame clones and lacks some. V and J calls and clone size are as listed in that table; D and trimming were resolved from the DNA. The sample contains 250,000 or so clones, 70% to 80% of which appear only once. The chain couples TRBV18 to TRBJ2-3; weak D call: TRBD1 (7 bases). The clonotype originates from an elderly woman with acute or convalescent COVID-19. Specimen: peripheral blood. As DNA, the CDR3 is TGTGCCAGCTCACCTCAGGGGGGAGGCACAGATACGCAGTATTTT. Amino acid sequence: CASSPQGGGTDTQYF.